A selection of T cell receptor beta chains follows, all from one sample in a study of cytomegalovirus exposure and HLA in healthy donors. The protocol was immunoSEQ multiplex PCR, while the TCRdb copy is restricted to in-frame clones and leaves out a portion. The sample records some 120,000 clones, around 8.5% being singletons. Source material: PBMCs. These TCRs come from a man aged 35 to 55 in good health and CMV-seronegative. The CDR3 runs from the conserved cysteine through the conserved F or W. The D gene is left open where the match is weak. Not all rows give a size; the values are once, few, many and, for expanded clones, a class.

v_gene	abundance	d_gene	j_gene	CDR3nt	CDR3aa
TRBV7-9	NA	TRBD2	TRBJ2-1	TGTGCCAGCAGCTTCAACCCCCGGGCGGGGGGTGGTAATGAGCAGTTCTTC	CASSFNPRAGGGNEQFF
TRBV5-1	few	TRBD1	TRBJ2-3	TGCGCCAGCAGCTTGGAGGGGGCCCGGGATACGCAGTATTTT	CASSLEGARDTQYF
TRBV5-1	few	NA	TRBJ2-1	TGCGCCAGCAGCCCCTCGAGGTCGAGACCTATTGTAAATGAGCAGTTCTTC	CASSPSRSRPIVNEQFF
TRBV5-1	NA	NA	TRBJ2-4	TGCGCCAGCAGCTTGCAGGGGAGCGACATTCAGTACTTC	CASSLQGSDIQYF
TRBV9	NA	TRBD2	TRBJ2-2	TGTGCCAGCAGCCTACGGACTAGCGGGGACGCGAACACCGGGGAGCTGTTTTTT	CASSLRTSGDANTGELFF
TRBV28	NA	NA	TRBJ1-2	TGTGCCAGCAGTTCCCCGGTGCAGGGAAGAGGCTACACCTTC	CASSSPVQGRGYTF
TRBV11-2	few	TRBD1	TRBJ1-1	TGTGCCAGCAGCCCGGACAGGGAGACTGAAGCTTTCTTT	CASSPDRETEAFF
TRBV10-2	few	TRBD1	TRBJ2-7	TGCGCCAGCAGTGAAACAGGGGATTCGATCGAGCAGTACTTC	CASSETGDSIEQYF
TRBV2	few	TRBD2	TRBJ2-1	TGTGCCAGCAGAGAGCGGGGGGAAAGTAATGAGCAGTTCTTC	CASRERGESNEQFF
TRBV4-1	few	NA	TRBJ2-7	TGCGCCAGCAGCCAAGACCCGGGCTCCTACGAGCAGTACTTC	CASSQDPGSYEQYF
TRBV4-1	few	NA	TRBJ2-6	TGCGCCAGCAGCCCTACCTCTGGGGCCAACGTCCTGACTTTC	CASSPTSGANVLTF
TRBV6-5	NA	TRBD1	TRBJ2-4	TGTGCCAGCAAACGAGGACAGGCGAACATTCAGTACTTC	CASKRGQANIQYF
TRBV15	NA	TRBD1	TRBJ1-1	TGTGCCACCAGCAGAGCGGGGACAGGCGACACTGAAGCTTTCTTT	CATSRAGTGDTEAFF
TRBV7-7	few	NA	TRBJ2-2	TGTGCCAGCAGCTTATATACGAACACCGGGGAGCTGTTTTTT	CASSLYTNTGELFF
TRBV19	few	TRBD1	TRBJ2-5	TGTGCCAGTAGTATTTGGGACAGGGTCGTCCCGCTGGGGGGAAACCAAGAGACCCAGTACTTC	CASSIWDRVVPLGGNQETQYF
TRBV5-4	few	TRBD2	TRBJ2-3	TGTGCCACTCCGCTGGGCCCTAGCGGGGGCCTTAGCACAGATACGCAGTATTTT	CATPLGPSGGLSTDTQYF
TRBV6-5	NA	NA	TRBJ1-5	TGTGCCAGCAGTCTTCTCTTGAATCAGCCCCAGCATTTT	CASSLLLNQPQHF
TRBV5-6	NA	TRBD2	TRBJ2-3	TGTGCCAGCAGCTTGAAGCGGGGGCCGTACACAGATACGCAGTATTTT	CASSLKRGPYTDTQYF
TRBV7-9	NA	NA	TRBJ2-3	TGTGCCAGCAGCTTGGAGGGTTCCACAGATACGCAGTATTTT	CASSLEGSTDTQYF
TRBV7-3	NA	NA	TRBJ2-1	TGTGCCAGCAGCTCGGGACTCACAGACAATGAGCAGTTCTTC	CASSSGLTDNEQFF
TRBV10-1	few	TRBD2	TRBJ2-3	TGCGCCAGCCTCAAGTTCCGAGGGGCTAGCGGGGATACTAGCACAGATACGCAGTATTTT	CASLKFRGASGDTSTDTQYF
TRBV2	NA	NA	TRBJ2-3	TGTGCCAGCAGTGGTCACATGCCCAGCACAGATACGCAGTATTTT	CASSGHMPSTDTQYF
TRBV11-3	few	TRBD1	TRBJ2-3	TGTGCCAGCAGCCCAGGGGGACAGGCCCGAACAGATACGCAGTATTTT	CASSPGGQARTDTQYF
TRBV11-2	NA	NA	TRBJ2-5	TGTGCCAGCAGCTTAGAAGTGTCGGGGGAGACCCAGTACTTC	CASSLEVSGETQYF
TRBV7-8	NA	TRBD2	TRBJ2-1	TGTGCCAGCAGCACCCCCATAGCGGGGGCCATAAATGAGCAGTTCTTC	CASSTPIAGAINEQFF
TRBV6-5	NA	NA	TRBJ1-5	TGTGCCAGCAGTACTGGCGGTAGGCCCCAGCATTTT	CASSTGGRPQHF
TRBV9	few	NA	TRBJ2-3	TGTGCCAGCAGCGCGCATGGACGGGAGGATACGCAGTATTTT	CASSAHGREDTQYF
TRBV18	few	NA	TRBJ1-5	TGTGCCAGCTCACCACCACCCTATAGCAATCAGCCCCAGCATTTT	CASSPPPYSNQPQHF
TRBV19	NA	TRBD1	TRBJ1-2	TGTGCCAGTAGTAAACAGGGGATGACTAACTATGGCTACACCTTC	CASSKQGMTNYGYTF
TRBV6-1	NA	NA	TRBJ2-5	TGTGCCAGCAGGTCGCAAGAGACCCAGTACTTC	CASRSQETQYF